These 19 T cell receptor beta chains were sequenced from one sample in a study of beta chain features in type 1 diabetes. Of the isolated RNA, all was reverse transcribed, and so the sequenced material was expressed TCRB transcripts. Sequenced by immunoSEQ multiplex PCR; TCRdb stores in-frame clones only, minus some. Among about 99,000 clones, roughly 28% were seen once, and the ten largest hold more than 0.45%. The antigens of these receptors remain unknown. Study observations and caveats: Moderately but significantly shorter TCRB CDR3s were found in Type 1 diabetes patients in all four CD4+ subsets.

Sample: central memory CD4+ T cells from blood. The receptors here all came from a woman aged 18 to 35 with type 1 diabetes.

This clone came up a few times. V is TRBV25-1 and J is TRBJ2-1; TRBD2 is a possible D gene (5 bases). Germline V gene lookup returns CDR1 MGHDK and CDR2 SYGVNS. Between the trimmed V and J ends, which lost 1 base and 5 bases, there was a span of 12 bases. The CDR3 runs to 15 residues. CDR3 amino acids: CASSESWRADNEQFF. The CDR3 DNA reads as TGTGCCAGCAGTGAATCGTGGCGGGCGGACAATGAGCAGTTCTTC.

Here the CDR3 reads CASSPPAYNEQFF. CDR3 DNA: TGTGCCAGCTCACCACCCGCGTACAATGAGCAGTTCTTC. V and J are TRBV18 and TRBJ2-1; D ambiguous. Trimming removed 0 bases from V and 4 bases from J, with 4 bases in between. The CDR3 consists of 13 residues. CDR1 is KGHSH, CDR2 LQKENI, per germline.

In its sample, this clone was seen once. CDR3 amino acids: CASGSSGRVQETQYF. CDR3 nucleotide sequence: TGTGCCAGCGGAAGTAGCGGGAGGGTTCAAGAGACCCAGTACTTC. This sequence joins TRBV28 and TRBJ2-5; TRBD2 matches 11 bases. The CDR3 loop spans 15 amino acids. In germline, CDR1 is MDHEN, CDR2 SYDVKM. V trimming: 8 bases; J trimming: 2 bases; junction bases outside the gene matches: 7.

The gene calls are TRBV7-2 and TRBJ2-7; 7 bases are a match to TRBD2. Germline V gene data show CDR1 as SGHTA and CDR2 as FQGNSA. Losses at the gene ends were 2 bases for V and 0 bases for J; bases not matched to a gene: 4. The CDR3 is 15 residues long. CDR3 amino acids: CASSLFGTTSYEQYF. CDR3 nucleotide sequence: TGTGCCAGCAGCTTATTTGGGACTACCTCCTACGAGCAGTACTTC.

This chain connects TRBV10-3 to TRBJ1-2, with a tentative D call TRBD1 (5 bases). V lost 10 bases and J lost 3, with 12 bases in between. The CDR3 extends over 12 amino acids. The V gene's germline CDR1 is ENHRY and CDR2 SYGVKD. The CDR3, as DNA: TGTGCCACAGGACAAGGAGACTATGGCTACACCTTC. This codes for CATGQGDYGYTF.

The chain joins TRBV30 to TRBJ1-4, with 8 bases aligning to TRBD1. The CDR3 is 14 residues long. Losses at the gene ends were 4 bases for V and 3 bases for J; bases not matched to a gene: 4. The germline gives CDR1 GTSNPN, CDR2 SVGIG (reference sequence). The CDR3 DNA sequence: TGTGCCTGGACCCGGACAGGGTCTAATGAAAAACTGTTTTTT. Protein: CAWTRTGSNEKLFF.

This clone turned up a few times. The chain uses TRBV14 and TRBJ1-5; D is unclear. The CDR3 consists of 13 residues. Germline-derived CDR1 and CDR2 are SGHDN and FVKESK. V was pared by 0 bases and J by 4 bases, with 4 bases between. DNA for the CDR3: TGTGCCAGCAGCCAAGAGAGGAATCAGCCCCAGCATTTT. Translating it yields CASSQERNQPQHF.

The V and J genes are TRBV4-3 and TRBJ2-5; 9 positions agree with TRBD2. CDR1 and CDR2 from the germline V gene are LGHNA and YSLEER. The ends lost 4 bases at V and 4 bases at J; junction bases unmatched: 1. The CDR3 contains 13 residues. Written as DNA, the CDR3 is TGCGCCAGCAGCCGGCGGGAGGGAGAGACCCAGTACTTC. It translates to CASSRREGETQYF.

This clone has a handful of counts. The chain joins TRBV2 to TRBJ2-2, with 9 nucleotides matching TRBD2. This CDR3 contains 17 residues. Germline trimming cut 1 base from V and 6 bases from J; bases unmatched to any gene: 9. The germline V gene has CDR1 SNHLY and CDR2 FYNNEI. As DNA, the CDR3 is TGTGCCAGCAGTGAAGAGCATAGCGGGAGTGGGGCCGGGGAGCTGTTTTTT. Translating gives CASSEEHSGSGAGELFF.

The V gene is TRBV6-1, the J gene TRBJ2-7; 7 bases map to TRBD1. V lost 2 bases, J lost 4 bases, and 8 bases stayed unmatched. The V gene's germline CDR1 is MNHNS and CDR2 SASEGT. The CDR3 is 15 amino acids. DNA for the CDR3: TGTGCCAGCAGTGAAAGGGAAAACAGGGGTTACGAGCAGTACGTC. It translates to CASSERENRGYEQYV.

This clone occurred a few times. This sequence joins TRBV7-2 and TRBJ2-7; 8 bases line up with TRBD2. CDR3 length equals 15 residues. CDR1 SGHTA and CDR2 FQGNSA come from the germline V gene. Trimming removed 4 bases from V and 0 bases from J; junction bases left unmatched: 5. CDR3 residues: CASSWAGGSSYEQYV. The CDR3 DNA is TGTGCCAGCAGCTGGGCGGGGGGCAGCTCCTACGAGCAGTACGTC.

The chain joins TRBV5-4 to TRBJ1-2, with 7 bases aligning to TRBD1. The germline CDR1 and CDR2 sequences are SGHNT and YYREEE (reference sequence). This CDR3 is built from 13 residues. J was trimmed by 8 bases and V by 3 bases; bases with no gene match: 7. Written as DNA, the CDR3 is TGTGCCAGCAGCTCAACAGGGGTAGACGGCTACACCTTC. Its translation is CASSSTGVDGYTF.

In this sample, this clone turned up a few times. The V gene is TRBV14, the J gene TRBJ2-3, with TRBD1 matching 7 bases. CDR1 SGHDN and CDR2 FVKESK come from the germline V gene. This CDR3 contains 14 residues. Unmatched junction bases numbered 2, after V lost 4 bases and J lost 1 base. The CDR3 protein is CASSLGTGTDTQYF. In DNA, the CDR3 is TGTGCCAGCAGCCTAGGGACAGGCACAGATACGCAGTATTTT.

CDR3 protein: CASSSGHATNEKLFF. The CDR3 DNA is TGTGCCAGCAGCTCGGGACACGCAACTAATGAAAAACTGTTTTTT. The V and J genes are TRBV5-4 and TRBJ1-4; a weak D match, TRBD1 (6 bases). The germline gives CDR1 SGHNT, CDR2 YYREEE (reference sequence). The CDR3 length is 15 residues. The V end was cut by 3 bases, the J end by 0 bases, with 9 bases between.

On this clone: The sample contains more than one DNA sequence encoding this CDR3. The V and J genes are TRBV19 and TRBJ2-5, with unresolved D. Germline values: CDR1 LNHDA, CDR2 SQIVND (reference sequence). V was shortened by 1 base and J by 1 base, with 4 bases between the two germline ends. There are 13 residues in the CDR3. This CDR3 is CASSIGSQETQYF. CDR3 sequence (DNA): TGTGCCAGTAGTATAGGGAGCCAAGAGACCCAGTACTTC. Looking up the rest from reference TRBV19 and TRBJ2-5 gives the full variable domain: DGGITQSPKYLFRKEGQNVTLSCEQNLNHDAMYWYRQDPGQGLRLIYYSQIVNDFQKGDIAEGYSVSREKKESFPLTVTSAQKNPTAFYLCASSIGSQETQYFGPGTRLLVL.

This chain joins TRBV7-9 and TRBJ1-1, with D perhaps TRBD1 (6 bases). CDR3 length: 15 residues. V lost 1 base and J lost 5, with 14 bases in between. Germline lookup yields CDR1 SEHNR and CDR2 FQNEAQ (reference sequence). CDR3 amino acids: CASSLEGSGETEAFF. In nucleotides, the CDR3 is TGTGCCAGCAGCTTAGAGGGGTCAGGGGAGACTGAAGCTTTCTTT.

This clone was counted a few times. The chain carries TRBV5-4 and TRBJ2-1; 7 bases line up with TRBD1. V trimming: 7 bases; J trimming: 2 bases; junction bases outside the gene matches: 9. The germline CDR1 and CDR2 sequences are SGHNT and YYREEE (reference sequence). The CDR3 is 15 residues long. The CDR3 is CASRTGTDTYNEQFF. As DNA, the CDR3 is TGTGCCAGCCGGACCGGGACAGATACCTACAATGAGCAGTTCTTC.

This chain uses TRBV2 with TRBJ1-1; 8 bases are a match to TRBD1. CDR1 is SNHLY, CDR2 FYNNEI, per germline. This CDR3 spans 15 amino acids. J lost 1 base, V lost 7 bases, and 8 bases had no gene match. CDR3 region: CASTRTGQSNTEAFF. DNA of the CDR3: TGTGCCAGCACCAGGACAGGGCAGTCGAACACTGAAGCTTTCTTT.

The J gene is TRBJ2-4, the V gene TRBV21-1; the table's D call, TRBD1, has no DNA check behind it. TRBV21-1 is described as a pseudogene. The CDR3 length is 15 residues. This chain's CDR3 is CASSCRDMGFGIQYF. In DNA form, the CDR3 reads TGTGCCAGCAGCTGCCGGGACATGGGGTTTGGCATTCAGTACTTC.